The 13 T cell receptor beta chains in this list originate from one sample, sequenced in a study of Ad26.COV2.S vaccination and SARS-CoV-2 variants. The repertoire was sequenced with immunoSEQ multiplex PCR; TCRdb's copy has only in-frame clones and lacks some. Of hundreds of thousands of clones listed, roughly 80% are singletons. The treatment here: 19 received Ad26.COV2.S at low or high dose, single or two shots; roughly five received placebo; per-sample allocation not given. Sampling was performed 63 days after the first vaccine or placebo injection. The starting material was peripheral blood, obtained in a trial of Ad26.COV2.S vaccine versus placebo. Source of these receptors: a person aged 18 to 59 who received the Ad26.COV2.S COVID-19 vaccine or a placebo.

This clone is a singleton in its sample. The rearrangement joins TRBV7-9 to TRBJ2-3, with TRBD1 as a possible D gene (6 bases). This CDR3 is built from 15 residues. Germline CDR1 reads SEHNR; CDR2 reads FQNEAQ (reference sequence). V was clipped by 2 bases and J by 2 bases, with 11 bases between them. DNA of the CDR3: TGTGCCAGCAGCTTATGGACAGTACACACAGATACGCAGTATTTT. This sequence encodes CASSLWTVHTDTQYF.

The chain recombines TRBV7-3 with TRBJ2-3, with 7 bases that match TRBD2. Unmatched junction bases numbered 9, after V lost 0 bases and J lost 3 bases. The CDR3 runs to 17 residues. CDR1 and CDR2 (germline): SGHTA, FQGTGA. The DNA of the CDR3 is TGTGCCAGCAGCTTAACCTCCCAAGGACTAGTAACAGATACGCAGTATTTT. Protein sequence: CASSLTSQGLVTDTQYF.

V usage is TRBV5-1 and J usage is TRBJ1-1; D remains ambiguous. The germline CDR1 and CDR2 sequences are SGHRS and YFSETQ. V was shortened by 4 bases and J by 1 base, with 11 bases between the two germline ends. The CDR3 extends over 14 amino acids. The chain's CDR3 is CASSISTGNTEAFF. The CDR3 nucleotides are TGCGCCAGCAGCATCTCGACGGGGAACACTGAAGCTTTCTTT.

This clone was seen once. The sample holds other DNA sequences that translate to the same CDR3. This rearrangement joins TRBV5-1 to TRBJ2-3; D perhaps matches TRBD2 (6 bases). V was trimmed by 0 bases and J by 3 bases, leaving 8 bases between them. Germline-derived CDR1 and CDR2 are SGHRS and YFSETQ. CDR3 length equals 14 residues. The DNA for the CDR3 is TGCGCCAGCAGCTTGGGAGGGAGGACAGATACGCAGTATTTT. Translation: CASSLGGRTDTQYF.

The rearrangement uses TRBV7-2 and TRBJ2-1; TRBD2 agrees at 7 bases. This CDR3 contains 14 residues. Germline assignment: CDR1 SGHTA and CDR2 FQGNSA. The J segment lost 6 bases and the V segment lost 3 bases, leaving 5 bases of the junction unmatched. CDR3 sequence: CASSFRTRVNEQFF. In nucleotides, the CDR3 is TGTGCCAGCAGCTTCAGGACTAGGGTCAATGAGCAGTTCTTC.

The rearrangement links TRBV4-2 to TRBJ2-3; D not certain. CDR1 and CDR2 (germline): LGHNA, YNFKEQ. Trimming removed 3 bases at V and 0 bases at J, with 19 bases between. The CDR3 sequence is 18 residues long. CDR3 bases: TGTGCCAGCAGCCAGCGGCCCGAATCCGGGTTTAGCACAGATACGCAGTATTTT. This gives the protein CASSQRPESGFSTDTQYF.

The chain combines TRBV10-3 with TRBJ1-1; no reliable D call. Trimming cost V 6 bases and J 1 base, with 6 bases left between them. The CDR3 has 12 residues. Germline V lookup: CDR1 ENHRY, CDR2 SYGVKD. Here the CDR3 reads CAISPRNTEAFF. The CDR3 DNA reads TGTGCCATCAGCCCCAGGAACACTGAAGCTTTCTTT.

The chain uses TRBV3-1 (or the pseudogene TRBV3-2) and TRBJ2-5; 8 positions agree with TRBD2. This CDR3 region has 14 residues. J lost 2 bases, V lost 5 bases, and 4 bases had no gene match. The germline gives CDR1 LGHDT, CDR2 YNNKEL (reference sequence). The CDR3 DNA is TGTGCCAGCAGCTACCGGGGGGGACAAGAGACCCAGTACTTC. Translation: CASSYRGGQETQYF.

This chain uses TRBV28 with TRBJ2-7; D is unresolved. V lost 7 bases and J 5 bases, leaving 15 bases between the germline ends. The germline gives CDR1 MDHEN, CDR2 SYDVKM. The CDR3 covers 13 residues. CDR3 residues: CASKKGGADEQYF. The CDR3, as DNA: TGTGCCAGCAAAAAAGGCGGAGCCGACGAGCAGTACTTC.

This chain joins TRBV5-6 and TRBJ1-5; D remains unclear. CDR3 length: 15 residues. Looked up from germline, CDR1 is SGHDT and CDR2 is YYEEEE. The ends were cut back, 2 bases at V and 2 bases at J, with 11 bases in the middle. CDR3 amino acids: CASSFWAFGNQPQHF. CDR3 coding DNA: TGTGCCAGCAGCTTTTGGGCGTTTGGCAATCAGCCCCAGCATTTT.

This chain joins TRBV6-5 and TRBJ2-4, with TRBD2 as a possible D gene (5 bases). V was pared by 6 bases and J by 5 bases, with 14 bases between. This CDR3 is built from 14 residues. CDR1 MNHEY and CDR2 SVGAGI come from the germline V gene. CDR3: CASRLGGTENIQYF. CDR3 nucleotides: TGTGCCAGCAGACTAGGCGGCACAGAAAACATTCAGTACTTC.

The chain joins TRBV29-1 to TRBJ1-1; TRBD1 might be the D (5 bases). Trimming took 3 bases from V and 0 from J, leaving 5 bases between them. The CDR3 loop spans 12 amino acids. CDR1 is SQVTM and CDR2 is ANQGSEA in the germline V gene. The CDR3: CSVDRVNTEAFF. The CDR3 region has the DNA TGCAGCGTTGACAGGGTGAACACTGAAGCTTTCTTT.

A few counts support this clone. V is TRBV7-2 and J is TRBJ1-5; maybe TRBD1 (5 bases). The germline V gene has CDR1 SGHTA and CDR2 FQGNSA. This CDR3 has 12 amino acids. The germline V and J ends were trimmed by 4 bases and 6 bases, with 7 bases remaining between them. The CDR3, as DNA: TGTGCCAGCAGCTGGGGGGGTCAGCCCCAGCATTTT. The encoded protein is CASSWGGQPQHF.